The rows below give T cell receptor beta chains drawn from one sample of a study of OX40 agonist ivuxolimab in advanced cancers. Sequencing was performed with immunoSEQ multiplex PCR; in TCRdb, only in-frame clones are kept and a portion is missing. The sample gives around 50,000 clones, 85% to 90% of which show up once; roughly 30% is in the top ten. Source: CD4+ or CD8+ T cells sorted from blood, taken in a trial of the OX40 agonist ivuxolimab. Every receptor here comes from an adult with an advanced solid tumor such as melanoma, head and neck, liver or kidney cancer. CDR3s include the opening cysteine and the closing phenylalanine or tryptophan. A D gene is named only where the DNA matches it firmly. Clone sizes are given selectively: once, few, many, or a class where the clone is expanded.

V gene: TRBV5-8; CDR3 length: 16; J gene: TRBJ2-2; clone size: -; D gene: TRBD1; CDR3 DNA: TGTGCCAGCAGGGGACAGGGCCATCCGAACACCGGGGAGCTGTTTTTT; CDR3 protein: CASRGQGHPNTGELFF
V gene: TRBV19; CDR3 length: 13; J gene: TRBJ1-1; clone size: -; D gene: -; CDR3 DNA: TGTGCCAGCCGGGACACTGGTGTGACTGAAGCTTTCTTT; CDR3 protein: CASRDTGVTEAFF
V gene: TRBV2; CDR3 length: 10; J gene: TRBJ2-7; clone size: -; D gene: -; CDR3 DNA: TGTGCCAGCAGGCTGTACGAGCAGTACTTC; CDR3 protein: CASRLYEQYF
V gene: TRBV7-9; CDR3 length: 16; J gene: TRBJ1-1; clone size: -; D gene: -; CDR3 DNA: TGTGCCAGCAGCTTAGTTTCGAGCGTGAGGGGCACTGAAGCTTTCTTT; CDR3 protein: CASSLVSSVRGTEAFF
V gene: TRBV7-9; CDR3 length: 14; J gene: TRBJ2-7; clone size: -; D gene: TRBD1; CDR3 DNA: TGTGCCAGCAGCCCCCGACAGGGTACCTACGAGCAGTACTTC; CDR3 protein: CASSPRQGTYEQYF
V gene: TRBV19; CDR3 length: 10; J gene: TRBJ1-2; clone size: -; D gene: -; CDR3 DNA: TGTGCCAGTGGGCATATGAGCTACACCTTC; CDR3 protein: CASGHMSYTF
V gene: TRBV19; CDR3 length: 14; J gene: TRBJ2-1; clone size: -; D gene: -; CDR3 DNA: TGTGCCAGTAGTTCCAGCCGCGGGGCCCATGAGCAGTTCTTC; CDR3 protein: CASSSSRGAHEQFF
V gene: TRBV10-2; CDR3 length: 13; J gene: TRBJ2-1; clone size: -; D gene: -; CDR3 DNA: TGCGCCAGCAGTACCCGACCCGAAATAGAGCAGTTCTTC; CDR3 protein: CASSTRPEIEQFF
V gene: TRBV15; CDR3 length: 17; J gene: TRBJ1-3; clone size: -; D gene: -; CDR3 DNA: TGTGCCACCAGCAGAGATAAAGGACCCGTGTCTGGAAACACCATATATTTT; CDR3 protein: CATSRDKGPVSGNTIYF
V gene: TRBV4-1; CDR3 length: 14; J gene: TRBJ1-5; clone size: few; D gene: -; CDR3 DNA: TGCGCCAGCAGCCATAATACAGGGAATCAGCCCCAGCATTTT; CDR3 protein: CASSHNTGNQPQHF
V gene: TRBV29-1; CDR3 length: 14; J gene: TRBJ2-2; clone size: -; D gene: -; CDR3 DNA: TGCAGCGTCCCTGGCCGGACGGCCACCGGGGAGCTGTTTTTT; CDR3 protein: CSVPGRTATGELFF
V gene: TRBV6-5; CDR3 length: 14; J gene: TRBJ2-7; clone size: few; D gene: -; CDR3 DNA: TGTGCCAGCAGTTACTCAGCCGGTGGGTACGAGCAGTACTTC; CDR3 protein: CASSYSAGGYEQYF
V gene: TRBV7-8; CDR3 length: 13; J gene: TRBJ1-2; clone size: -; D gene: -; CDR3 DNA: TGTGCCAGCAGCACCTCCGGGGGGGACGGCTACACCTTC; CDR3 protein: CASSTSGGDGYTF
V gene: TRBV19; CDR3 length: 15; J gene: TRBJ2-1; clone size: -; D gene: TRBD1; CDR3 DNA: TGTGCCAGTATGTGGACAGGGGGCTCCTACAATGAGCAGTTCTTC; CDR3 protein: CASMWTGGSYNEQFF
V gene: TRBV19; CDR3 length: 14; J gene: TRBJ2-7; clone size: -; D gene: -; CDR3 DNA: TGTGCCAGTAGTATAGAGGGCAGCTCCTACGAGCAGTACTTC; CDR3 protein: CASSIEGSSYEQYF
V gene: TRBV27; CDR3 length: 15; J gene: TRBJ2-7; clone size: -; D gene: TRBD2; CDR3 DNA: TGTGCCAGCAGTTTATCCGCTAGCGGGAGCTACGAGCAGTACTTC; CDR3 protein: CASSLSASGSYEQYF
V gene: TRBV11-2; CDR3 length: 20; J gene: TRBJ2-2; clone size: -; D gene: TRBD2; CDR3 DNA: TGTGCCAGCAGCTTAGAGTTGAGTAGCGGGGGGGCCGCGAACACCGGGGAGCTGTTTTTT; CDR3 protein: CASSLELSSGGAANTGELFF
V gene: TRBV6-5; CDR3 length: 13; J gene: TRBJ2-7; clone size: -; D gene: -; CDR3 DNA: TGTGCCAGCACCGAGGACAGATCCTACGAGCAGTACTTC; CDR3 protein: CASTEDRSYEQYF
V gene: TRBV27; CDR3 length: 13; J gene: TRBJ2-7; clone size: -; D gene: -; CDR3 DNA: TGTGCCAGCAGTCGCTGGGGGTTGAACGAGCAGTACTTC; CDR3 protein: CASSRWGLNEQYF
V gene: TRBV19; CDR3 length: 15; J gene: TRBJ2-7; clone size: -; D gene: TRBD1; CDR3 DNA: TGTGCCAGTAGTATGGGGACAGGGTTGACCTACGAGCAGTACTTC; CDR3 protein: CASSMGTGLTYEQYF
V gene: TRBV27; CDR3 length: 20; J gene: TRBJ2-1; clone size: once; D gene: TRBD1; CDR3 DNA: TGTGCCAGCAGTTCCTTATCGACAGGGGGCATAGTAGCGGGGTACAATGAGCAGTTCTTC; CDR3 protein: CASSSLSTGGIVAGYNEQFF
V gene: TRBV27; CDR3 length: 16; J gene: TRBJ2-1; clone size: -; D gene: TRBD2; CDR3 DNA: TGTGCCAGCAGTTTATGGGCCGGGAGGCAATATAATGAGCAGTTCTTC; CDR3 protein: CASSLWAGRQYNEQFF
V gene: TRBV5-1; CDR3 length: 14; J gene: TRBJ1-1; clone size: -; D gene: -; CDR3 DNA: TGCGCCAGCAGCTTGGGCGGGGGGTCCACTGAAGCTTTCTTT; CDR3 protein: CASSLGGGSTEAFF